These 15 T cell receptor beta chains were all obtained from the same sample, sequenced in a study of CD8 T cells in ankylosing spondylitis. Study-wide findings and caveats: Ankylosing spondylitis blood appeared to carry a characteristic TCR beta motif of roughly eight highly homologous variants.

Their antigens remain unidentified. TCRdb re-derived calls from the 5' RACE reads in MiXCR, one entry per CDR3 protein. The sample yields about 540,000 distinct CDR3 sequences, about an eighth seen once. Sequencing input: blood, either unsorted or a sorted T cell fraction (not recorded which). Source of these receptors: a male donor with ankylosing spondylitis.

This clonotype was seen more than once but under ten times. The chain uses TRBV12-3 or TRBV12-4 and TRBJ2-5; D remains ambiguous. Between the trimmed V and J ends, which lost 5 bases and 1 base, there was a span of 11 bases. CDR3 length: 14 residues. Here the CDR3 DNA reads TGTGCCAGCAGTCGTATAGACCTCCAAGAGACCCAGTACTTC. Translated: CASSRIDLQETQYF.

Only a few counts were recorded for this clonotype. The rearrangement uses TRBV10-1 and TRBJ2-1, with 7 bases identical to TRBD2. J lost 4 bases, V lost 0 bases, and 6 bases had no gene match. This CDR3 has 16 residues. From germline, CDR1 is WNHNN and CDR2 SYGVQD (reference sequence). The CDR3 region is CASSESGLVPYNEQFF. CDR3 bases: TGCGCCAGCAGTGAGTCCGGACTAGTGCCTTACAATGAGCAGTTCTTC.

There are a few counts of this clonotype. The chain couples TRBV5-1 to TRBJ1-4; D remains ambiguous. Germline lookup yields CDR1 SGHRS and CDR2 YFSETQ. V was pared by 4 bases and J by 3 bases, with 10 bases between. This CDR3 region has 14 residues. The CDR3 spells CASSPQDANEKLFF. The CDR3 nucleotides read TGCGCCAGCAGCCCGCAAGACGCTAATGAAAAACTGTTTTTT.

In this sample, this clonotype turned up many times. The V call is TRBV5-6, the J call TRBJ2-7; possibly TRBD1 for D (6 bases). Trimming took 4 bases from V and 7 from J, leaving 21 bases between them. The CDR3 loop spans 15 amino acids. CDR1 SGHDT and CDR2 YYEEEE come from the germline V gene. The CDR3, as DNA: TGTGCCAGCAGCCCGGGCGTGGGGGCCCGTAGAGAGCAGTACTTC. It codes for CASSPGVGARREQYF. The full variable domain, rest sourced from reference TRBV5-6 and TRBJ2-7, is DAGVTQSPTHLIKTRGQQVTLRCSPKSGHDTVSWYQQALGQGPQFIFQYYEEEERQRGNFPDRFSGHQFPNYSSELNVNALLLGDSALYLCASSPGVGARREQYFGPGTRLTVT.

The chain employs TRBV19 and TRBJ2-1, with D hard to call. The CDR3 is 13 amino acids. CDR1 and CDR2 (germline): LNHDA, SQIVND (reference sequence). V dropped 1 base and J dropped 4 bases, with 5 bases sitting between them. The CDR3 DNA reads TGTGCCAGTAGTATAGCGGAGTACAATGAGCAGTTCTTC. Its translation is CASSIAEYNEQFF.

The chain uses TRBV11-2 and TRBJ2-7; D remains ambiguous. V was pared by 2 bases and J by 0 bases, with 11 bases between. Per the germline V gene, CDR1 is SGHAT and CDR2 is FQNNGV. The length of the CDR3 is 15 residues. The CDR3 loop is CASSLLRKLSYEQYF. Here the CDR3 DNA reads TGTGCCAGCAGCTTATTACGGAAACTCTCCTACGAGCAGTACTTC.

This chain uses TRBV11-2 with TRBJ1-6; D possibly corresponds to TRBD1 (6 bases). This CDR3 has 15 residues. Germline V lookup: CDR1 SGHAT, CDR2 FQNNGV. Trimming took off 4 bases at V and 10 bases at J, with 17 bases between the two ends. The CDR3 spells CASSSPRGWRSPLHF. CDR3 sequence (DNA): TGTGCCAGCAGCTCCCCCAGGGGATGGAGATCACCCCTCCACTTT.

This clonotype was detected a few times. The J gene is TRBJ2-2, the V gene TRBV10-3, with 13 positions matching TRBD2. The V gene's germline CDR1 is ENHRY and CDR2 SYGVKD. J lost 4 bases, V lost 4 bases, and 9 bases had no gene match. The CDR3 totals 18 residues. This CDR3 is CAISGKLAGGQITGELFF. CDR3 DNA sequence: TGTGCCATCAGTGGAAAACTAGCGGGAGGGCAGATCACCGGGGAGCTGTTTTTT.

There are a few counts of this clonotype. This sequence joins TRBV11-2 and TRBJ2-5, with TRBD1 identical over 8 bases. The CDR3 has 15 amino acids. The V gene end was trimmed by 3 bases and the J gene end by 5 bases; junction bases not matched to a gene: 8. CDR1 and CDR2 from the germline V gene are SGHAT and FQNNGV. CDR3 bases: TGTGCCAGCAGCTTCCAGGGGGCGCTTTATGAGACCCAGTACTTC. Its protein is CASSFQGALYETQYF.

This sequence joins TRBV12-3 or TRBV12-4 and TRBJ1-1, with a tentative D call TRBD1 (6 bases). This CDR3 contains 15 residues. V lost 1 base, J lost 3 bases, and 12 bases lay in between. DNA of the CDR3: TGTGCCAGCAGTTTAGATTGGGGGCGGTACACTGAAGCTTTCTTT. Its protein product is CASSLDWGRYTEAFF.

There are a few counts of this clonotype. The chain employs TRBV3-1 and TRBJ2-1; D is uncertain. There are 17 residues in the CDR3. The V gene lost 0 bases and the J gene lost 10 bases, with 22 bases spanning the gap. Looked up from germline, CDR1 is LGHDT and CDR2 is YNNKEL (reference sequence). The CDR3 protein is CASSQDLPRRGFYEQFF. As DNA, the CDR3 is TGTGCCAGCAGCCAAGATCTTCCGCGTAGAGGCTTCTACGAGCAGTTCTTC.

The rearrangement links TRBV7-7 to TRBJ2-1, with 7 bases identical to TRBD1. In germline, CDR1 is SSHAT, CDR2 FNYEAQ (reference sequence). Losses at the gene ends were 5 bases for V and 5 bases for J; bases not matched to a gene: 3. The CDR3 runs 13 residues. The CDR3 nucleotides are TGTGCCAGCAGCCGGGACAGAAACAATGAGCAGTTCTTC. This encodes CASSRDRNNEQFF. The variable domain in full, completed from reference TRBV7-7 and TRBJ2-1, reads GAGVSQSPRYKVTKRGQDVTLRCDPISSHATLYWYQQALGQGPEFLTYFNYEAQPDKSGLPSDRFSAERPEGSISTLTIQRTEQRDSAMYRCASSRDRNNEQFFGPGTRLTVL.

This clonotype has only a few counts. The genes are TRBV20-1 and TRBJ1-2, with unresolved D. From germline, CDR1 is DFQATT and CDR2 SNEGSKA (reference sequence). The germline V and J ends were trimmed by 4 bases and 3 bases, with 15 bases remaining between them. The CDR3 runs to 14 residues. The CDR3 is CSANPDGFYYGYTF. The CDR3 nucleotides read TGCAGTGCTAATCCGGACGGGTTTTACTATGGCTACACCTTC.

CDR3 DNA: TGTGCCAGCAGTAAGATTACGAATGAGCAGTTCTTC. Its protein product is CASSKITNEQFF. V is TRBV11-2 and J is TRBJ2-1; D is ambiguous. V was shortened by 6 bases and J by 7 bases, with 10 bases between the two germline ends. Germline V gene data show CDR1 as SGHAT and CDR2 as FQNNGV. The CDR3 consists of 12 residues.

This clonotype was counted only a few times. This chain links TRBV6-4 with TRBJ2-7, with D perhaps given as TRBD1 or TRBD2 (5 bases each). In germline, CDR1 is MRHNA, CDR2 SNTAGT. Trimming took 6 bases from V and 3 from J, leaving 18 bases between them. The CDR3 totals 15 residues. The CDR3 loop is CASRISWQGDYEQYF. The CDR3 coding sequence is TGTGCCAGCAGGATCTCGTGGCAGGGAGACTACGAGCAGTACTTC.